This T cell receptor (beta chain) was found in a study of T cell responses to AZD1222 COVID-19 vaccine. Turning to the study itself: Second-dose intervals of approximately 4 or approximately 12 weeks were pooled.

Libraries were prepared by immunoSEQ multiplex PCR; TCRdb keeps only in-frame clonotypes and omits some of them. The table has approximately 170,000 clones, approximately 92% seen once; the top ten hold around 6.9%. This clone was recorded only once. The antigen remains undetermined. Overall study results and limits: Nearly half of spike-specific TCRs reportedly go after variant regions that carry no mutations.

V was clipped by 3 bases and J by 1 base, with 10 bases between them. The CDR3 runs 14 residues. Germline lookup yields CDR1 SGHNT and CDR2 YYREEE (reference sequence). This sequence originates from an adult in good health. This specimen consisted of peripheral blood, obtained on day 0 of AZD1222 vaccination. The rearrangement joins TRBV5-4 to TRBJ2-5; D remains ambiguous. The CDR3 loop is CASSYRTVQETQYF. CDR3 bases: TGTGCCAGCAGCTACCGGACGGTCCAAGAGACCCAGTACTTC.